This T cell receptor (beta chain) is from a study of CXCR3-negative and CXCR3-positive naive CD8 T cells. General study results and limits: With CXCR3 expression partially decreased after cryopreservation, most assays relied on fresh PBMCs. Naive subsets did not differ in surface CD5, and the authors estimated TCR strength using properties of the TRB CDR3.

Subsets of CD8+ T cells were each sorted in triplicate at hundreds of thousands of cells apiece. In regard to this clonotype: What it binds is unknown.

The authors prepared UMI-labeled TRB cDNA libraries by 5' RACE. TCRdb re-called the 5' RACE reads; every CDR3 protein appears as one record, without DNA. The sample includes around 50,000 distinct CDR3 sequences. This sequence was found in a human donor in good health. Some clones in this sample may be carry-over from other donors' samples. The sequencing sample was made of memory CD8+ T cells from blood.

This CDR3 is CASSPPAGGPPYEQYF. The rearrangement joins TRBV6-2 or TRBV6-3 to TRBJ2-7; TCRdb picks TRBD2, but there is no DNA to check that call. Germline lookup yields CDR1 MNHEY and CDR2 SVGEGT. This CDR3 region has 16 residues.